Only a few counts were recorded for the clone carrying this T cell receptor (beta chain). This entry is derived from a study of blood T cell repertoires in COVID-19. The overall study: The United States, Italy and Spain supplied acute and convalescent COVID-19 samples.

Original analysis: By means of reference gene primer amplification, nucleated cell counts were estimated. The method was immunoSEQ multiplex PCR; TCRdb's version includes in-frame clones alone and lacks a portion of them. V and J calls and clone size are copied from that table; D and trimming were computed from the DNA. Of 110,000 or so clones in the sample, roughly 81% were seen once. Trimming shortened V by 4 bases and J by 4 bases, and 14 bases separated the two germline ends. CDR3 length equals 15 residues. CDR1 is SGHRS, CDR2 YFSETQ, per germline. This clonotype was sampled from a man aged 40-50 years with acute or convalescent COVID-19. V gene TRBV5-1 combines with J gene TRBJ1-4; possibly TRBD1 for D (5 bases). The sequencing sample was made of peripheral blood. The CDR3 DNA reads TGCGCCAGCAGCCTATTGACAGACCATAATGAAAAACTGTTTTTT. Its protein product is CASSLLTDHNEKLFF. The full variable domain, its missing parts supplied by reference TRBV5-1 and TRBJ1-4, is KAGVTQTPRYLIKTRGQQVTLSCSPISGHRSVSWYQQTPGQGLQFLFEYFSETQRNKGNFPGRFSGRQFSNSRSEMNVSTLELGDSALYLCASSLLTDHNEKLFFGSGTQLSVL.